The 4 T cell receptor beta chains presented below share a single source sample, sequenced in a study of blood T cells in healthy people across ages. A sample-barcoded 5' primer and a J-beta primer mix were used in a second PCR of roughly 7 to 12 cycles. MiXCR, applied by TCRdb to the 5' RACE reads, yields one record per CDR3 protein. This sample carries 760,000 or so distinct CDR3 sequences, 20% to 30% of them seen once, and the ten largest clones take around 9.2%. This sample was shared with a second study, whose subject was T cells of mothers and their children.

Sequencing used blood. The receptors were sampled from a boy younger than 18 in good health.

This clonotype was seen only once. One junction end does not reproduce the germline sequence, and a read error may be involved. This chain uses TRBV19 with TRBJ1-6; D uncertain. CDR1 and CDR2 (germline): LNHDA, SQIVND (reference sequence). The CDR3 is 13 amino acids. DNA for the CDR3: TGTGTCAGTAGTATCGATTTGGATTCACCCCTCCACTTT. This gives the protein CVSSIDLDSPLHF. The full variable domain, its missing parts supplied by reference TRBV19 and TRBJ1-6, is DGGITQSPKYLFRKEGQNVTLSCEQNLNHDAMYWYRQDPGQGLRLIYYSQIVNDFQKGDIAEGYSVSREKKESFPLTVTSAQKNPTAFYLCVSSIDLDSPLHFGNGTRLTVT.

V gene TRBV7-9 combines with J gene TRBJ2-1; D may be TRBD2 (5 bases). Germline-derived CDR1 and CDR2 are SEHNR and FQNEAQ (reference sequence). The V end was cut by 5 bases, the J end by 1 base, with 15 bases between. The CDR3 is 16 amino acids. CDR3 bases: TGTGCCAGCAGCGACTGGAGGAGAGGTTCCTACAATGAGCAGTTCTTC. This encodes CASSDWRRGSYNEQFF. Complete variable domain (other parts from reference TRBV7-9 and TRBJ2-1): DTGVSQNPRHKITKRGQNVTFRCDPISEHNRLYWYRQTLGQGPEFLTYFQNEAQLEKSRLLSDRFSAERPKGSFSTLEIQRTEQGDSAMYLCASSDWRRGSYNEQFFGPGTRLTVL.

Only a few counts were recorded for this clonotype. The chain uses TRBV20-1 and TRBJ2-7; maybe TRBD1 (5 bases). The germline V gene encodes CDR1 DFQATT and CDR2 SNEGSKA (reference sequence). The ends were cut back, 0 bases at V and 2 bases at J, with 8 bases in the middle. The CDR3 sequence is 13 residues long. CDR3 sequence reads: CSARDAGTYEQYF. DNA for the CDR3: TGCAGTGCTAGAGATGCAGGGACCTACGAGCAGTACTTC.

V usage is TRBV5-6 and J usage is TRBJ2-5, with a tentative D call TRBD1 (6 bases). Looked up from germline, CDR1 is SGHDT and CDR2 is YYEEEE. This CDR3 is built from 14 residues. The V end was cut by 4 bases, the J end by 11 bases, with 21 bases between. This CDR3 is CASSLWGHRWEQYF. The DNA for the CDR3 is TGTGCCAGCAGCCTCTGGGGGCATCGATGGGAGCAGTACTTC.